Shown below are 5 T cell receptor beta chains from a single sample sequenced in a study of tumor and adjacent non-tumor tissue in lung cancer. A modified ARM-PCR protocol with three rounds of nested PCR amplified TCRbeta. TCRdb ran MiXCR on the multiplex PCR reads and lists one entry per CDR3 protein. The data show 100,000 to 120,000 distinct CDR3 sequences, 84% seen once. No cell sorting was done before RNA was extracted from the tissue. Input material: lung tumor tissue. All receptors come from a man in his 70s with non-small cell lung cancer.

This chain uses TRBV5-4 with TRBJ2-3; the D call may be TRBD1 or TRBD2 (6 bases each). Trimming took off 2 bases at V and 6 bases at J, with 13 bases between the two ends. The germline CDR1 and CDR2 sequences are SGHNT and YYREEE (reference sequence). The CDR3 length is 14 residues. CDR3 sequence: CASSFEQGTDTQYF. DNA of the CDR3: TGTGCCAGCAGCTTTGAGCAGGGGACTGATACGCAGTATTTT. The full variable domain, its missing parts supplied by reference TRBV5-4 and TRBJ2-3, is ETGVTQSPTHLIKTRGQQVTLRCSSQSGHNTVSWYQQALGQGPQFIFQYYREEENGRGNFPPRFSGLQFPNYSSELNVNALELDDSALYLCASSFEQGTDTQYFGPGTRLTVL.

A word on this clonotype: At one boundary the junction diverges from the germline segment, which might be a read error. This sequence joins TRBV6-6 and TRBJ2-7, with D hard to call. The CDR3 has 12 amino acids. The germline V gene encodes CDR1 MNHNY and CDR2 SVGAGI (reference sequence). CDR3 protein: CASEPVSYKQYF. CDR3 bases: TGTGCCAGCGAGCCTGTCTCCTACAAGCAGTACTTC.

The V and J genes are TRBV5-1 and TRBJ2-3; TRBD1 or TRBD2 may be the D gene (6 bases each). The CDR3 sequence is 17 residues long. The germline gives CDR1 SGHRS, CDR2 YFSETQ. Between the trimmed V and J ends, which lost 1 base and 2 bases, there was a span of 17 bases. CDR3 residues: CASSLKTSRGVTDTQYF. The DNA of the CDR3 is TGCGCCAGCAGCTTGAAAACTAGCAGGGGAGTCACAGATACGCAGTATTTT.

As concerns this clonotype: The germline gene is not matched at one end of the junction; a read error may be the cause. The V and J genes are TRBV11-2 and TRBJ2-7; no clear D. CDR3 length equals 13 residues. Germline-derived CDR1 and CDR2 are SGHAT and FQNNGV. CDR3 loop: CTSSQWTVCEQYF. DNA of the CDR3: TGCACCAGCAGCCAATGGACCGTGTGCGAGCAGTACTTC.

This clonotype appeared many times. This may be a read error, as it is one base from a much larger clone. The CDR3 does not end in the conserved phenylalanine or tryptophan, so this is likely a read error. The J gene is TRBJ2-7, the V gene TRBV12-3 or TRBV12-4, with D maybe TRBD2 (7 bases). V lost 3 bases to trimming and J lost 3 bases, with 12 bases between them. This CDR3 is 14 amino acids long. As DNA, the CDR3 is TGTGCCAGCAGTTTCGCGGGGGCGGGCTACGAGCAGTACCTC. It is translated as CASSFAGAGYEQYL.